The entry that follows covers one T cell receptor (beta chain) sequence. These data come from a study of T cell changes during pregnancy in multiple sclerosis. Produced via immunoSEQ multiplex PCR; TCRdb's table is partial and in-frame only. The data contain approximately 61,000 clones, more than 75% of them singletons. CDR1 is ENHRY and CDR2 is SYGVKD in the germline V gene. The ends were cut back, 2 bases at V and 1 base at J, with 15 bases in the middle. CDR3 length equals 16 residues. The TCR sequence derives from a female donor in good health, enrolled as a control in a pregnancy study. The sample here was peripheral blood, taken in the first trimester of pregnancy. This sequence joins TRBV10-3 and TRBJ2-7, with D unresolved. As DNA, the CDR3 is TGTGCCATCAGTGAGACCAGTATTATCGATTCCTACGAGCAGTACTTC. This gives the protein CAISETSIIDSYEQYF.